A single sample is the source of the 24 T cell receptor beta chains below, sequenced in a study of blood T cell repertoires in COVID-19. Clones were read by immunoSEQ multiplex PCR, and TCRdb kept only the in-frame ones, dropping some. The sample holds some 150,000 clones, 70% to 90% seen once. The material sequenced was peripheral blood. The receptors derive from a man in his 60s with COVID-19, enrolled during active disease.

The V and J genes are TRBV11-1 and TRBJ1-6; D call uncertain. Between the trimmed V and J ends, which lost 4 bases and 6 bases, there was a span of 7 bases. There are 13 residues in the CDR3. The germline V gene has CDR1 SGHAT and CDR2 FQDESV (reference sequence). The CDR3 DNA follows: TGTGCCAGCAGCTCCGCGGGTAATTCACCCCTCCACTTT. Protein: CASSSAGNSPLHF.

This sequence joins TRBV7-2 and TRBJ2-3; 8 bases are shared with TRBD1. Germline CDR1 SGHTA, CDR2 FQGNSA. With 4 bases clipped from V and 4 bases from J, the junction kept 7 bases outside the gene matches. CDR3 length equals 15 residues. CDR3 sequence reads: CASSSQGGKADTQYF. The DNA for the CDR3 is TGTGCCAGCAGCTCACAGGGGGGTAAGGCAGATACGCAGTATTTT.

Only a few counts were recorded for this clone. The J gene is TRBJ1-1, the V gene TRBV19; tentative D call: TRBD1 (5 bases). Trimming pared 3 bases from V and 6 bases from J, leaving 17 bases between. This CDR3 comprises 15 residues. CDR1 LNHDA and CDR2 SQIVND come from the germline V gene (reference sequence). CDR3 DNA: TGTGCCAGTAGTATCAAACCCGGGGGTGGCTCTGAAGCTTTCTTT. It is translated as CASSIKPGGGSEAFF. The whole variable domain, filled in from reference TRBV19 and TRBJ1-1, reads DGGITQSPKYLFRKEGQNVTLSCEQNLNHDAMYWYRQDPGQGLRLIYYSQIVNDFQKGDIAEGYSVSREKKESFPLTVTSAQKNPTAFYLCASSIKPGGGSEAFFGQGTRLTVV.

This clone has more than one count but fewer than ten. The chain carries TRBV7-2 and TRBJ2-7; weak D call: TRBD2 (6 bases). V dropped 4 bases and J dropped 3 bases, with 16 bases sitting between them. The CDR3 extends over 15 amino acids. The germline V gene has CDR1 SGHTA and CDR2 FQGNSA. The CDR3 loop reads CASSSMNLGGYEQYF. CDR3 nucleotide sequence: TGTGCCAGCAGCTCAATGAACCTGGGAGGCTACGAGCAGTACTTC.

The chain couples TRBV7-2 to TRBJ1-4; 11 bases agree with TRBD1. V was clipped by 5 bases and J by 8 bases; unmatched bases: 7. Looked up from germline, CDR1 is SGHTA and CDR2 is FQGNSA. The CDR3 is 15 amino acids. The CDR3 coding sequence is TGTGCCAGCAGCACCGGACAGGGGGCGAACGAAAAACTGTTTTTT. Amino acid sequence: CASSTGQGANEKLFF.

The chain combines TRBV28 with TRBJ1-4; the D gene is possibly TRBD1 (5 bases). V lost 6 bases to trimming and J lost 3 bases, with 8 bases between them. The germline V gene has CDR1 MDHEN and CDR2 SYDVKM. The CDR3 has 13 residues. DNA of the CDR3: TGTGCCAGCAGGACAGCATCTAATGAAAAACTGTTTTTT. This encodes CASRTASNEKLFF.

This clone was detected once. The chain links TRBV6-5 to TRBJ2-7, with 7 bases identical to TRBD1. Unmatched junction bases numbered 9, after V lost 4 bases and J lost 6 bases. The CDR3 runs 14 residues. CDR1 is MNHEY and CDR2 is SVGAGI in the germline V gene. The CDR3 region has the DNA TGTGCCAGCAGTTGGGGAGACAGGGCAGGCGAGCAGTACTTC. Translated: CASSWGDRAGEQYF.

The chain is built from TRBV7-3 and TRBJ1-1, with 7 nucleotides matching TRBD1. Trimming removed 6 bases from V and 4 bases from J; junction bases left unmatched: 5. Germline CDR1 and CDR2: SGHTA and FQGTGA. The CDR3 runs 13 residues. The CDR3 here is CASRDRVGTEAFF. Here the CDR3 DNA reads TGTGCCAGCAGAGACAGGGTAGGCACTGAAGCTTTCTTT.

V and J are TRBV19 and TRBJ1-1; D is unclear. This CDR3 is 14 amino acids long. CDR1 and CDR2 (germline): LNHDA, SQIVND (reference sequence). Deletions cut 10 bases from V and 4 bases from J, with 19 bases between. CDR3 in amino acids: CATSAGQIGTEAFF. CDR3 DNA: TGTGCCACCTCCGCTGGGCAGATCGGCACTGAAGCTTTCTTT. The entire variable domain, with the rest obtained from reference TRBV19 and TRBJ1-1, is as follows: DGGITQSPKYLFRKEGQNVTLSCEQNLNHDAMYWYRQDPGQGLRLIYYSQIVNDFQKGDIAEGYSVSREKKESFPLTVTSAQKNPTAFYLCATSAGQIGTEAFFGQGTRLTVV.

The V and J genes are TRBV7-2 and TRBJ2-3; tentative D call: TRBD2 (6 bases). This CDR3 is 13 amino acids long. Germline assignment: CDR1 SGHTA and CDR2 FQGNSA. V lost 6 bases and J 1 base, leaving 8 bases between the germline ends. Written as DNA, the CDR3 is TGTGCCAGCAGTTCGGGGGGCACAGATACGCAGTATTTT. It encodes CASSSGGTDTQYF.

In this sample, this clone turned up a few times. This CDR3 reads CASRPHTGGAFYGYTF. CDR3 nucleotide sequence: TGTGCCAGTCGCCCCCACACAGGGGGCGCATTCTATGGCTACACCTTC. The chain is built from TRBV19 and TRBJ1-2, with 9 bases aligning to TRBD1. The CDR3 sequence is 16 residues long. CDR1 is LNHDA, CDR2 SQIVND, per germline (reference sequence). After removal of 8 bases from V and 4 bases from J, the junction contained 14 bases not matched to a gene.

V and J are TRBV9 and TRBJ1-1, with D possibly matching TRBD1 (6 bases). From germline, CDR1 is SGDLS and CDR2 YYNGEE. Trimming stripped 4 bases from V and 4 bases from J, with 17 bases between. This CDR3 has 15 residues. The CDR3 spells CASSPRTLGGTEAFF. The DNA for the CDR3 is TGTGCCAGCAGCCCGAGGACTCTAGGGGGCACTGAAGCTTTCTTT.

The V gene is TRBV6-1, the J gene TRBJ2-7; 10 positions match TRBD1. With 7 bases clipped from V and 5 bases from J, the junction kept 11 bases outside the gene matches. The CDR3 sequence is 15 residues long. Germline V lookup: CDR1 MNHNS, CDR2 SASEGT. Here the CDR3 reads CASIPSGQGSHEQYF. CDR3 in DNA: TGTGCCAGCATCCCCTCGGGACAGGGGTCCCACGAGCAGTACTTC.

The rearrangement joins TRBV19 to TRBJ1-5; D is uncertain. CDR3 length: 15 amino acids. V lost 6 bases to trimming and J lost 0 bases, with 12 bases between them. Germline loops: CDR1 LNHDA, CDR2 SQIVND (reference sequence). The CDR3 spells CASRTEDLSNQPQHF. The CDR3 DNA is TGTGCCAGTAGAACAGAAGATCTTAGCAATCAGCCCCAGCATTTT.

V is TRBV6-5 and J is TRBJ2-7; D remains ambiguous. Germline values: CDR1 MNHEY, CDR2 SVGAGI. Trimming removed 2 bases at V and 0 bases at J, with 8 bases between. The CDR3 runs to 14 residues. For the CDR3, the DNA is TGTGCCAGCAGTTACGGGCAGAACTCCTACGAGCAGTACTTC. It yields the protein CASSYGQNSYEQYF.

This chain connects TRBV11-3 to TRBJ2-3, with 9 bases fitting TRBD2. V was pared by 8 bases and J by 4 bases, with 1 base of the junction left unmatched. This CDR3 contains 12 residues. The germline gives CDR1 SGHNT, CDR2 YENEEA. CDR3 residues: CASGGRADTQYF. In DNA form, the CDR3 reads TGTGCCAGCGGCGGGAGGGCAGATACGCAGTATTTT.

The V gene is TRBV5-4, the J gene TRBJ2-2, with D maybe TRBD1 (5 bases). CDR1 and CDR2 (germline): SGHNT, YYREEE (reference sequence). The CDR3 sequence is 15 residues long. Trimming cost V 0 bases and J 1 base, with 7 bases left between them. The CDR3 coding sequence is TGTGCCAGCAGCTTGGCTCAGGGGAACACCGGGGAGCTGTTTTTT. This codes for CASSLAQGNTGELFF.

This clone has just one count. The genes are TRBV5-4 and TRBJ2-3, with TRBD1 matching over 9 bases. V gave up 3 bases and J gave up 0 bases; unmatched junction bases: 2. CDR1 and CDR2 (germline): SGHNT, YYREEE (reference sequence). The CDR3 runs to 15 residues. DNA for the CDR3: TGTGCCAGCAGCTCCGGGACAGGGAGCACAGATACGCAGTATTTT. Its translation is CASSSGTGSTDTQYF.

This chain connects TRBV24-1 to TRBJ2-1, with 9 bases that match TRBD1. This CDR3 has 15 amino acids. CDR1 and CDR2 (germline): KGHDR, SFDVKD. The junction had 5 bases not matched to a gene; V was cut back by 6 bases and J by 3 bases. CDR3 in amino acids: CATSRPGQGYNEQFF. The CDR3 coding sequence is TGTGCCACCAGTCGACCGGGACAGGGCTACAATGAGCAGTTCTTC.

The CDR3 DNA follows: TGTGCCAGCAGTCTCTACACGGGGTCGGGGTGGCAGCCCCAGCATTTT. Encoded protein: CASSLYTGSGWQPQHF. The chain carries TRBV28 and TRBJ1-5; D gene uncertain. There are 16 residues in the CDR3. Germline-derived CDR1 and CDR2 are MDHEN and SYDVKM. Trimming pared 5 bases from V and 7 bases from J, leaving 21 bases between.

The V call is TRBV6-2 or TRBV6-3, the J call TRBJ2-1, with a possible D match to TRBD2 (6 bases). Germline V gene data show CDR1 as MNHEY and CDR2 as SVGEGT. Trimming left V 2 bases short and J 5 bases short, with 25 bases between. The CDR3 runs to 19 residues. The CDR3 spells CASSYEAGLVAGKNNEQFF. The CDR3, as DNA: TGTGCCAGCAGTTACGAGGCGGGCCTGGTGGCGGGAAAAAACAATGAGCAGTTCTTC.

This clone appeared a single time. The sample carries other DNA sequences with the same CDR3. This rearrangement joins TRBV10-3 to TRBJ2-5; 10 bases align to TRBD1. CDR1 and CDR2 from the germline V gene are ENHRY and SYGVKD. CDR3 length: 14 amino acids. Trimming removed 6 bases from V and 1 base from J; junction bases left unmatched: 2. The CDR3 here is CAISRTGGQETQYF. The CDR3 nucleotides are TGTGCCATCAGCCGGACAGGGGGCCAAGAGACCCAGTACTTC.

The chain recombines TRBV29-1 with TRBJ1-2; 9 positions match TRBD1. The CDR3 is 13 amino acids. The germline gives CDR1 SQVTM, CDR2 ANQGSEA. The trim removed 5 bases at V and 8 bases at J, leaving 9 bases unmatched. The CDR3 region is CSVSAGTGFGYTF. In DNA form, the CDR3 reads TGCAGCGTTTCTGCGGGGACAGGGTTCGGCTACACCTTC.

V gene TRBV10-3 combines with J gene TRBJ1-1; no clear D. V was shortened by 6 bases and J by 0 bases, with 8 bases between the two germline ends. CDR1 ENHRY and CDR2 SYGVKD come from the germline V gene. The CDR3 loop spans 13 amino acids. The CDR3 bases are TGTGCCATCAGATTGGCCCTGAACACTGAAGCTTTCTTT. Its protein product is CAIRLALNTEAFF.